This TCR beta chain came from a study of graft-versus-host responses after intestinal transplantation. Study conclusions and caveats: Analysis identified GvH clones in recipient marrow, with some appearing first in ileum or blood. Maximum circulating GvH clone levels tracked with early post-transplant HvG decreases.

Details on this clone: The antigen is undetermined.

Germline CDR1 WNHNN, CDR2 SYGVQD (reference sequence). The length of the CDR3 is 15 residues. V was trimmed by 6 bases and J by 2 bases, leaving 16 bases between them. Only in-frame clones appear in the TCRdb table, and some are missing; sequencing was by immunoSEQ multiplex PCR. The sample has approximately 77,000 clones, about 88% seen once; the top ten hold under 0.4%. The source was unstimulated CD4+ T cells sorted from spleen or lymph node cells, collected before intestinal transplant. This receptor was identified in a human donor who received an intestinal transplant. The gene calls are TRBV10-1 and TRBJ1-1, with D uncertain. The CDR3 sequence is CASSPSAGLNTEAFF. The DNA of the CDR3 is TGCGCCAGCAGCCCCTCGGCGGGTCTAAACACTGAAGCTTTCTTT.